This T cell receptor beta chain was documented in a study of Graves' ophthalmopathy and Graves' hyperthyroidism. The authors amplified TCR beta CDR3 regions, and they did so from RNA transcripts for repertoire sequencing. HTBI primers were employed in first-round RT-PCR, then a second-round multiplex PCR followed. TCRdb re-derived calls from the multiplex PCR reads in MiXCR, one entry per CDR3 protein. The table shows over a million distinct CDR3 sequences, with roughly two fifths occurring only once. This clonotype was seen a handful of times. It was on clinical symptoms, serum thyroxine, TRAb, thyroid ultrasound and orbital computed tomography that diagnosis relied. J lost 4 bases, V lost 3 bases, and 14 bases had no gene match. CDR3 length equals 17 residues. Germline values: CDR1 LNHDA, CDR2 SQIVND (reference sequence).

The chain couples TRBV19 to TRBJ2-7; 8 positions match TRBD2. This clonotype was obtained from an adult man with Graves' hyperthyroidism. The source material was peripheral blood or thyroid tissue (not recorded which). The CDR3 DNA reads as TGTGCCAGTAGTATCGGCGGGAGGCCCCCCGGCTTGTACGAGCAGTACTTC. This gives the protein CASSIGGRPPGLYEQYF.